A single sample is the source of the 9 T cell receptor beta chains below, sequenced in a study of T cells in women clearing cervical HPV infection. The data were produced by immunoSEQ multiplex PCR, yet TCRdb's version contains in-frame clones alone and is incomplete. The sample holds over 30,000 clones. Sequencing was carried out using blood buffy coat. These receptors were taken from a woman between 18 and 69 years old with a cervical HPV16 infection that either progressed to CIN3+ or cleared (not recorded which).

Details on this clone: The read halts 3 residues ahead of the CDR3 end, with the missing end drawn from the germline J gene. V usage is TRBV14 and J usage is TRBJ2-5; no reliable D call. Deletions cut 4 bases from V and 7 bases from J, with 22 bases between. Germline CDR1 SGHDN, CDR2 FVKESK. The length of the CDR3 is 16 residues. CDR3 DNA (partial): TGTGCCAGCAGCCTCGAGGCGGCAGCCCCGGAAGGGACC. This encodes CASSLEAAAPEGT. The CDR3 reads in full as CASSLEAAAPEGTQYF. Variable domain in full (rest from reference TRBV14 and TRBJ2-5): EAGVTQFPSHSVIEKGQTVTLRCDPISGHDNLYWYRRVMGKEIKFLLHFVKESKQDESGMPNNRFLAERTGGTYSTLKVQPAELEDSGVYFCASSLEAAAPEGTQYFGPGTRLLVL.

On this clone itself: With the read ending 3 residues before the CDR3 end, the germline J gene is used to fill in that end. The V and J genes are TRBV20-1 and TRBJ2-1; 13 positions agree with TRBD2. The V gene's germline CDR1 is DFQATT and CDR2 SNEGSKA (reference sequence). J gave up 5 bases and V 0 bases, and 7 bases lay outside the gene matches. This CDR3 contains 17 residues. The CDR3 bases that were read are TGCAGTGCTAGAGATCCTCCGGGACTAGCGGGAAACAATGAG. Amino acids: CSARDPPGLAGNNE. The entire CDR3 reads CSARDPPGLAGNNEQFF.

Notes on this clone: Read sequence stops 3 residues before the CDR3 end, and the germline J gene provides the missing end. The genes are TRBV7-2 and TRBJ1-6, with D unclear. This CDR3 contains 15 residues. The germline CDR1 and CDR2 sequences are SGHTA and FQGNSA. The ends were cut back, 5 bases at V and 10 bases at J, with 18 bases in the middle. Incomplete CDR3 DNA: TGTGCCAGCAGCCCTCAATCGGGGTCTTCCTCACCC. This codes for CASSPQSGSSSP. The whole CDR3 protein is CASSPQSGSSSPLHF.

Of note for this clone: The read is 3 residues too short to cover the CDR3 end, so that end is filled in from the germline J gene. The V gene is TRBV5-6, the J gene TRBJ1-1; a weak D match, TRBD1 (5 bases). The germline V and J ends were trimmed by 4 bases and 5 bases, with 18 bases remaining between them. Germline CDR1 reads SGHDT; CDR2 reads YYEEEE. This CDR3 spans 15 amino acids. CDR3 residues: CASSPRGARTTEAFF. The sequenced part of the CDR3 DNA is TGTGCCAGCAGCCCCAGAGGGGCCCGAACAACTGAA.

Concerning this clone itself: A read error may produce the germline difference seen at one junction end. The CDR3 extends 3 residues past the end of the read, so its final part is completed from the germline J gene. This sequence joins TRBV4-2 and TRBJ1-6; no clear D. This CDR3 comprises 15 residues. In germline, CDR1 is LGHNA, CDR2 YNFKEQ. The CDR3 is CASRDISIDNSPLHF. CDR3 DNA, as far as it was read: TGCGCCAGTAGAGACATCTCTATTGATAATTCACCC.

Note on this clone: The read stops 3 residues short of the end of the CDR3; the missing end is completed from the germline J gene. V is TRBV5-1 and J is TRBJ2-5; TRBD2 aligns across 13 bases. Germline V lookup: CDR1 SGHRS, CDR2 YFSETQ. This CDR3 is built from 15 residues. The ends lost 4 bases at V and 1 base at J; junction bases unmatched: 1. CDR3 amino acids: CASSGTSGTQETQYF. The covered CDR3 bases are TGCGCCAGCAGCGGGACTAGCGGGACCCAAGAGACC.

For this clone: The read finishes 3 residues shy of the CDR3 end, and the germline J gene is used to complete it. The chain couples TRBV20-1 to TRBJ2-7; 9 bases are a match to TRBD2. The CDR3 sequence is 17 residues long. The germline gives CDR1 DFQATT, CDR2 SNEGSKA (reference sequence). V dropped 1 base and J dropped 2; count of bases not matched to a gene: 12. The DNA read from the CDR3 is TGCAGTGCTAGAGCACTCAGTAGCGGGAGATCAGCCTACGAG. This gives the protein CSARALSSGRSAYE. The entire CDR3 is CSARALSSGRSAYEQYF.

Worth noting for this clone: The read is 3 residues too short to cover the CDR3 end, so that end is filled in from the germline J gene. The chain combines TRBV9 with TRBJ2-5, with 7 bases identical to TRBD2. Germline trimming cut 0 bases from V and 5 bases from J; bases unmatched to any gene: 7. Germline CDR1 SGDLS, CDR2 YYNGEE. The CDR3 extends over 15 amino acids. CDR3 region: CASSVGAGTAETQYF. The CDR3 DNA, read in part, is TGTGCCAGCAGCGTAGGAGCGGGGACCGCGGAGACC.

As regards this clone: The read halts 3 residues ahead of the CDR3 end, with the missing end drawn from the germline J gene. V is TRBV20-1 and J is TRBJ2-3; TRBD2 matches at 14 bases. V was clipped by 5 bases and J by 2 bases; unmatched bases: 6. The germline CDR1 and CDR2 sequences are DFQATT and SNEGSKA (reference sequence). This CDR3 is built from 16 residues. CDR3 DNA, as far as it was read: TGCAGTGCTGAGGGACTAGCGGGGGCTATCACAGATACG. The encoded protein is CSAEGLAGAITDT. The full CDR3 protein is CSAEGLAGAITDTQYF.